This T cell receptor (beta chain) was found in a study of T-cell reconstitution after alpha-beta-depleted transplantation in children. It was with unique molecular identifiers that the TCRbeta library was prepared. In TCRdb, the PCR reads were re-called with MiXCR into one record per CDR3 protein. Among approximately 980,000 distinct CDR3 sequences listed, roughly 29% were seen once. CDR1 is SEHNR, CDR2 FQNEAQ, per germline (reference sequence). Deletions cut 10 bases from V and 4 bases from J, with 5 bases between. There are 10 residues in the CDR3. This clonotype turned up a few times. The clonotype was recovered from a boy less than two years old who had a stem cell transplant for SCID, so the T cells may come from the graft donor. The sequences come from PBMCs, mostly from graft donor cells, collected 360 days after TCRalphabeta/CD19-depleted stem cell transplant. This chain uses TRBV7-9 with TRBJ1-5; unclear D gene. CDR3 sequence (DNA): TGTGCCACCGGGAATCAGCCCCAGCATTTT. As protein: CATGNQPQHF.